The 24 T cell receptor beta chains listed next were all sequenced from one sample in a study of blood T cell repertoires in COVID-19. Only in-frame clones appear in the TCRdb table, and some are missing; sequencing was by immunoSEQ multiplex PCR. Counted here are a few hundred thousand clones, around 87% occurring once; the ten biggest clones make up approximately 4%. Input material: PBMCs or T cells enriched from blood (not recorded which). Every receptor here comes from a woman in her late teens or twenties with acute COVID-19.

V and J are TRBV29-1 and TRBJ2-3, with 9 positions matching TRBD1. Germline-derived CDR1 and CDR2 are SQVTM and ANQGSEA. The CDR3 is 13 amino acids. Trimming took 6 bases from V and 3 from J; bases not matched to a gene: 4. The CDR3, as DNA: TGCAGCGTGTGGGACAGGGCAACAGATACGCAGTATTTT. Translating gives CSVWDRATDTQYF.

This clone occurred a few times. This sequence joins TRBV11-3 and TRBJ1-5; 7 positions match TRBD1. The V gene end was trimmed by 5 bases and the J gene end by 7 bases; junction bases not matched to a gene: 5. CDR3 length equals 13 residues. CDR1 and CDR2 from the germline V gene are SGHNT and YENEEA. In nucleotides, the CDR3 is TGTGCCAGCAGCGCTCAGGGGGAGCAGCCCCAGCATTTT. Its protein product is CASSAQGEQPQHF.

J is TRBJ1-1 and V is TRBV4-1, with 7 bases that match TRBD1. In germline, CDR1 is MGHRA, CDR2 YSYEKL. The CDR3 totals 16 residues. J was trimmed by 2 bases and V by 4 bases; bases with no gene match: 10. The CDR3 DNA reads TGCGCCAGCAGCCCAATCTTGACAGGGAATAACACTGAAGCTTTCTTT. Protein product: CASSPILTGNNTEAFF.

The chain is built from TRBV18 and TRBJ2-1; D unclear. This CDR3 spans 16 amino acids. Looked up from germline, CDR1 is KGHSH and CDR2 is LQKENI. With 2 bases removed from V and 0 bases from J, the gap between germline ends came to 11 bases. CDR3 sequence: CASSPLRSSSYNEQFF. The CDR3 nucleotides are TGTGCCAGCTCACCATTGAGGTCAAGCTCCTACAATGAGCAGTTCTTC. Filled out from reference TRBV18 and TRBJ2-1, the complete variable domain reads NAGVMQNPRHLVRRRGQEARLRCSPMKGHSHVYWYRQLPEEGLKFMVYLQKENIIDESGMPKERFSAEFPKEGPSILRIQQVVRGDSAAYFCASSPLRSSSYNEQFFGPGTRLTVL.

The V and J genes are TRBV4-2 and TRBJ2-1; D gene unclear. Trimming stripped 0 bases from V and 7 bases from J, with 19 bases between. Germline-derived CDR1 and CDR2 are LGHNA and YNFKEQ. The CDR3 spans 17 residues. The CDR3 region is CASSQDLGWAIVNEQFF. CDR3 DNA sequence: TGTGCCAGCAGCCAAGATTTGGGCTGGGCCATTGTTAATGAGCAGTTCTTC.

This chain links TRBV6-5 with TRBJ1-3, with D uncertain. Germline loops: CDR1 MNHEY, CDR2 SVGAGI. Trimming left V 10 bases short and J 1 base short, with 11 bases between. This CDR3 is 13 amino acids long. The CDR3 nucleotides read TGTGCCACCCCGCGGGAGTCTGGAAACACCATATATTTT. Its translation is CATPRESGNTIYF.

This sequence joins TRBV29-1 and TRBJ2-1; D unclear. The CDR3 runs to 13 residues. Germline assignment: CDR1 SQVTM and CDR2 ANQGSEA. Trimming pared 4 bases from V and 4 bases from J, leaving 11 bases between. The CDR3 reads CSVVFGSYNEQFF. The CDR3 DNA is TGCAGCGTTGTATTCGGGTCATACAATGAGCAGTTCTTC.

This chain joins TRBV7-2 and TRBJ2-7; TRBD2 agrees at 16 bases. This CDR3 is 18 amino acids long. Germline values: CDR1 SGHTA, CDR2 FQGNSA. J gave up 5 bases and V 5 bases, and 12 bases lay outside the gene matches. CDR3 protein: CASSRVPGLAGGGDEQYF. The CDR3 nucleotides are TGTGCCAGCAGCCGGGTCCCGGGACTAGCGGGAGGGGGGGACGAGCAGTACTTC. Together with reference TRBV7-2 and TRBJ2-7, the CDR3 gives the full variable domain: GAGVSQSPSNKVTEKGKDVELRCDPISGHTALYWYRQSLGQGLEFLIYFQGNSAPDKSGLPSDRFSAERTGGSVSTLTIQRTQQEDSAVYLCASSRVPGLAGGGDEQYFGPGTRLTVT.

This clone was detected once. V is TRBV28 and J is TRBJ1-1; perhaps TRBD1 as D (6 bases). Germline values: CDR1 MDHEN, CDR2 SYDVKM. The length of the CDR3 is 15 residues. Trimming removed 4 bases at V and 3 bases at J, with 15 bases between. CDR3 nucleotides: TGTGCCAGCAGTTCCATTGGCAGGGGTGACACTGAAGCTTTCTTT. This sequence encodes CASSSIGRGDTEAFF.

CDR3 residues: CASSLQASGGGEQYF. The CDR3 region has the DNA TGTGCCAGCAGCTTACAGGCTAGCGGGGGCGGCGAGCAGTACTTC. The chain carries TRBV7-6 and TRBJ2-7; 10 nucleotides align to TRBD2. The CDR3 runs to 15 residues. The junction had 7 bases not matched to a gene; V was cut back by 2 bases and J by 6 bases. Per germline, CDR1 SGHVS and CDR2 FNYEAQ.

The V and J genes are TRBV4-2 and TRBJ2-5; 7 bases are shared with TRBD2. With 4 bases clipped from V and 2 bases from J, the junction kept 4 bases outside the gene matches. This CDR3 contains 14 residues. The germline CDR1 and CDR2 sequences are LGHNA and YNFKEQ. The chain's CDR3 is CASSPGGLQETQYF. Written as DNA, the CDR3 is TGTGCCAGCAGCCCGGGGGGATTACAAGAGACCCAGTACTTC.

The chain recombines TRBV7-9 with TRBJ1-2; 7 positions match TRBD1. CDR3 length: 14 residues. Trimming cost V 1 base and J 5 bases; bases outside gene matches: 4. Germline V gene sequence: CDR1 SEHNR, CDR2 FQNEAQ (reference sequence). The CDR3 region is CASSLVDREYGYTF. The CDR3 DNA is TGTGCCAGCAGCTTAGTTGACAGGGAGTATGGCTACACCTTC.

This chain's CDR3 is CASSFEGAHNEQFF. CDR3 DNA sequence: TGTGCCAGCAGCTTCGAGGGAGCGCACAATGAGCAGTTCTTC. V usage is TRBV11-3 and J usage is TRBJ2-1; D is possibly TRBD2 (5 bases). The germline V gene has CDR1 SGHNT and CDR2 YENEEA. The CDR3 runs 14 residues. Trimming pared 3 bases from V and 5 bases from J, leaving 11 bases between.

In its sample, this clone was seen once. The genes are TRBV15 and TRBJ2-1; 10 bases match TRBD2. Per germline, CDR1 LNHNV and CDR2 YYDKDF (reference sequence). V gave up 5 bases and J gave up 7 bases; unmatched junction bases: 11. This CDR3 is 16 amino acids long. Here the CDR3 reads CATSGGASGRVNEQFF. The CDR3 coding sequence is TGTGCCACCAGCGGTGGGGCTAGCGGGAGAGTAAATGAGCAGTTCTTC.

CDR3 DNA sequence: TGTGCCAGCAGCAAAACCGGACAGGGAGGTAGGAACACTGAAGCTTTCTTT. It yields the protein CASSKTGQGGRNTEAFF. The chain joins TRBV5-5 to TRBJ1-1; TRBD1 agrees at 8 bases. The trim removed 4 bases at V and 1 base at J, leaving 12 bases unmatched. The germline V gene has CDR1 SGHKS and CDR2 YYEKEE (reference sequence). The CDR3 runs 17 residues.

In its sample, this clone was seen once. The CDR3 spells CASSLNVGSYNEQFF. The CDR3 coding sequence is TGTGCCAGCAGTTTAAATGTCGGCTCCTACAATGAGCAGTTCTTC. The rearrangement links TRBV27 to TRBJ2-1; D not certain. From germline, CDR1 is MNHEY and CDR2 SMNVEV (reference sequence). The ends were cut back, 2 bases at V and 0 bases at J, with 8 bases in the middle. This CDR3 has 15 amino acids.

V is TRBV10-2 and J is TRBJ2-1, with D perhaps matching TRBD2 (6 bases). Germline V gene data show CDR1 as WSHSY and CDR2 as SAAADI. The ends were cut back, 6 bases at V and 8 bases at J, with 11 bases in the middle. The CDR3 extends over 12 amino acids. DNA for the CDR3: TGCGCCAGCAGGGAAGGGACTTATGAGCAGTTCTTC. Translated, it gives CASREGTYEQFF.

The chain joins TRBV19 to TRBJ2-1; D is perhaps TRBD2 (6 bases). CDR1 and CDR2 from the germline V gene are LNHDA and SQIVND (reference sequence). V gave up 3 bases and J gave up 0 bases, with 9 bases separating them. The CDR3 runs to 15 residues. DNA of the CDR3: TGTGCCAGTAGTATGGGGGAGGCCTCCTACAATGAGCAGTTCTTC. It translates to CASSMGEASYNEQFF.

V usage is TRBV19 and J usage is TRBJ2-5, with TRBD1 matching 8 bases. Trimming removed 6 bases from V and 6 bases from J; junction bases left unmatched: 15. Germline CDR1 and CDR2: LNHDA and SQIVND (reference sequence). CDR3 size: 16 residues. The CDR3 here is CASRGVTGDARKTQYF. CDR3 DNA: TGTGCCAGTAGGGGGGTGACAGGGGACGCGAGGAAGACCCAGTACTTC.

As regards this clone: The same CDR3 is also encoded by other DNA sequences in this sample. The J gene is TRBJ1-1, the V gene TRBV7-9; 7 positions match TRBD1. The CDR3 spans 13 residues. Germline CDR1 is SEHNR and CDR2 is FQNEAQ (reference sequence). The V gene end was trimmed by 5 bases and the J gene end by 3 bases; junction bases not matched to a gene: 3. CDR3 nucleotides: TGTGCCAGCAGCCGCACAGGGGACACTGAAGCTTTCTTT. Its protein is CASSRTGDTEAFF.

This clone was detected only once. The J gene is TRBJ2-5, the V gene TRBV11-3; the match to TRBD2 covers 14 bases. The CDR3 extends over 17 amino acids. V dropped 1 base and J dropped 5; count of bases not matched to a gene: 6. Germline V gives CDR1 SGHNT, CDR2 YENEEA. DNA of the CDR3: TGTGCCAGCAGCTTAGGAATGGGACTAGCGGGAGAGGAGACCCAGTACTTC. This sequence encodes CASSLGMGLAGEETQYF.

As DNA, the CDR3 is TGTGCCAGCAGTTTCGCGTCCGGGGGTACCTCTGGAAACACCATATATTTT. Translation: CASSFASGGTSGNTIYF. This chain joins TRBV11-2 and TRBJ1-3; the D gene is possibly TRBD1 (5 bases). CDR3 size: 17 residues. Per germline, CDR1 SGHAT and CDR2 FQNNGV. V was cut by 6 bases and J by 0 bases, with 18 bases left in between.

In regard to this clone: The same CDR3 arises from other DNA sequences in this sample as well. The rearrangement joins TRBV11-3 to TRBJ1-3; 8 positions agree with TRBD1. The V and J ends lost 3 bases and 3 bases, in that order; junction bases with no gene match: 4. Looked up from germline, CDR1 is SGHNT and CDR2 is YENEEA. This CDR3 has 15 residues. The CDR3 reads CASSLQGAFGNTIYF. CDR3 DNA sequence: TGTGCCAGCAGCTTGCAGGGGGCCTTTGGAAACACCATATATTTT.

The rearrangement joins TRBV18 to TRBJ1-2; TRBD1 matches 10 bases. V shed 1 base and J 6 bases; nucleotides not matched to a gene: 2. The CDR3 sequence is 14 residues long. Germline values: CDR1 KGHSH, CDR2 LQKENI. CDR3 sequence reads: CASSPRGTGDGYTF. CDR3 DNA sequence: TGTGCCAGCTCACCACGCGGGACAGGGGATGGCTACACCTTC.